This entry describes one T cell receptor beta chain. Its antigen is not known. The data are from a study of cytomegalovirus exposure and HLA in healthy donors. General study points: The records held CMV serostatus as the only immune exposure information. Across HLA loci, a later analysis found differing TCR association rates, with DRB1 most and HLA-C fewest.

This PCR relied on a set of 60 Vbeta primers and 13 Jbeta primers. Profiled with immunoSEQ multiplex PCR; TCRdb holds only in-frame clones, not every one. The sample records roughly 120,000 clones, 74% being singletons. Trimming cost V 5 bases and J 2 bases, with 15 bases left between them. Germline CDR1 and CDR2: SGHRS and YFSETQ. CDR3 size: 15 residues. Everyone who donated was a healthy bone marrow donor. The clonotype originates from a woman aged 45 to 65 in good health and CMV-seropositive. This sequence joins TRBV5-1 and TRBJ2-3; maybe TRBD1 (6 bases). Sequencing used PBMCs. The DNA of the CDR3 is TGCGCCAGCAGATCGTCGAGGACAGTCACAGATACGCAGTATTTT. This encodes CASRSSRTVTDTQYF.